These 19 T cell receptor beta chains were sequenced from one sample in a study of shared clonotypes between healthy human individuals. Profiled with immunoSEQ multiplex PCR; TCRdb holds only in-frame clones, not every one. The table lists 1.6 million or so clones, roughly 95% of them singletons. Source material: naive CD4+ T cells sorted from blood. As for subset: CD45RA+ positively selected. These receptors all stem from a man aged 25 to 45 in good health.

This chain connects TRBV5-1 to TRBJ1-1; D possibly corresponds to TRBD1 (6 bases). CDR3 size: 16 residues. Trimming took off 5 bases at V and 3 bases at J, with 20 bases between the two ends. Germline lookup yields CDR1 SGHRS and CDR2 YFSETQ. CDR3 in amino acids: CASRQLAGANHTEAFF. The CDR3 DNA follows: TGCGCCAGCAGGCAACTGGCGGGGGCCAACCACACTGAAGCTTTCTTT.

The V and J genes are TRBV5-1 and TRBJ1-2; no reliable D call. Germline V lookup: CDR1 SGHRS, CDR2 YFSETQ. The CDR3 sequence is 14 residues long. Deletions cut 4 bases from V and 0 bases from J, with 10 bases between. The DNA of the CDR3 is TGCGCCAGCAGCCAGGACCTATCTAACTATGGCTACACCTTC. This gives the protein CASSQDLSNYGYTF.

This clone was counted a single time. The V call is TRBV28, the J call TRBJ2-7; 7 bases map to TRBD2. Germline V gene sequence: CDR1 MDHEN, CDR2 SYDVKM. This CDR3 has 11 residues. Trimming removed 6 bases from V and 12 bases from J; junction bases left unmatched: 8. The chain's CDR3 is CASRLADVPYF. In DNA, the CDR3 is TGTGCCAGCAGGCTAGCGGACGTGCCGTACTTC.

This clone was recorded only once. This specimen includes other DNA sequences encoding the same CDR3. The CDR3 DNA reads as TGCAGCGTTGAGGGGGGAGAAAAACTGTTTTTT. Translating it yields CSVEGGEKLFF. V usage is TRBV29-1 and J usage is TRBJ1-4; maybe TRBD1 (5 bases). Germline CDR1 is SQVTM and CDR2 is ANQGSEA. Deletions cut 3 bases from V and 8 bases from J, with 7 bases between. CDR3 length: 11 residues.

V usage is TRBV6-5 and J usage is TRBJ2-1, with D maybe TRBD2 (5 bases). The V gene's germline CDR1 is MNHEY and CDR2 SVGAGI. The length of the CDR3 is 15 residues. The V end lost 6 bases, the J end lost 0 bases, and 12 bases lay between the germline ends. CDR3 nucleotide sequence: TGTGCCAGCAGGACGGTGGGAGACTCCTACAATGAGCAGTTCTTC. Its translation: CASRTVGDSYNEQFF.

The rearrangement uses TRBV6-5 and TRBJ2-2; 9 bases match TRBD1. V lost 2 bases and J lost 4; bases outside the gene matches: 5. Germline V gene sequence: CDR1 MNHEY, CDR2 SVGAGI. The CDR3 runs to 16 residues. The DNA for the CDR3 is TGTGCCAGCAGTTACCCCCCGACAGGGGGCACCGGGGAGCTGTTTTTT. Amino acid sequence: CASSYPPTGGTGELFF.

The chain employs TRBV7-2 and TRBJ1-5; D is ambiguous. V gave up 3 bases and J gave up 1 base, with 7 bases separating them. Germline V gene data show CDR1 as SGHTA and CDR2 as FQGNSA. The CDR3 loop spans 14 amino acids. CDR3 loop: CASSLIGSNQPQHF. The CDR3 coding sequence is TGTGCCAGCAGCTTGATAGGAAGCAATCAGCCCCAGCATTTT.

V is TRBV20-1 and J is TRBJ2-7; D gene uncertain. V lost 2 bases, J lost 5 bases, and 7 bases lay in between. The germline V gene encodes CDR1 DFQATT and CDR2 SNEGSKA (reference sequence). There are 11 residues in the CDR3. In DNA, the CDR3 is TGCAGTGCTAGAAGAACCCACGAGCAGTACTTC. Its translation is CSARRTHEQYF.

This clone was found a few times. This sample also contains other DNA sequences that code for the same CDR3. This chain uses TRBV9 with TRBJ2-2, with D unresolved. Germline CDR1 SGDLS, CDR2 YYNGEE. This CDR3 has 13 residues. V gave up 0 bases and J gave up 5 bases, with 5 bases separating them. CDR3 residues: CASSVDGTGELFF. The CDR3 nucleotides are TGTGCCAGCAGCGTAGACGGGACCGGGGAGCTGTTTTTT.

The chain links TRBV5-1 to TRBJ1-1, with 9 bases fitting TRBD1. Germline lookup yields CDR1 SGHRS and CDR2 YFSETQ. Trimming removed 4 bases from V and 1 base from J; junction bases left unmatched: 8. The CDR3 is 16 residues long. Here the CDR3 DNA reads TGCGCCAGCAGCCCGGGACAGGGAGGGTCGAACACTGAAGCTTTCTTT. It specifies CASSPGQGGSNTEAFF.

The J gene is TRBJ1-5, the V gene TRBV7-8; the D is unclear. From germline, CDR1 is SGHVS and CDR2 FQNEAQ. This CDR3 is built from 12 residues. V was pared by 4 bases and J by 3 bases, with 4 bases between. The CDR3: CASSSNNQPQHF. In DNA form, the CDR3 reads TGTGCCAGCAGCTCTAACAATCAGCCCCAGCATTTT.

The rearrangement joins TRBV19 to TRBJ2-5, with D possibly TRBD2 on 6 matching bases. With 5 bases removed from V and 2 bases from J, the gap between germline ends came to 15 bases. Germline values: CDR1 LNHDA, CDR2 SQIVND (reference sequence). The CDR3 spans 15 residues. The CDR3 DNA sequence: TGTGCCAGTAGTTTGGGCATAGCGGATCAAGAGACCCAGTACTTC. It specifies CASSLGIADQETQYF.

This clone was seen only a few times. The chain carries TRBV28 and TRBJ2-2; D assignment may be TRBD1 or TRBD2 (6 bases each). CDR1 is MDHEN, CDR2 SYDVKM, per germline. This CDR3 is built from 13 residues. V lost 6 bases, J lost 7 bases, and 12 bases lay in between. CDR3 in DNA: TGTGCCAGCAGGGGGGGCTATGTCGGGGAGCTGTTTTTT. This translates into CASRGGYVGELFF.

The chain has TRBV7-6 and TRBJ1-2; D not certain. The CDR3 is 11 residues long. V lost 5 bases and J lost 8, with 9 bases in between. The germline V gene encodes CDR1 SGHVS and CDR2 FNYEAQ. The CDR3 sequence: CASSPTVGYTF. The CDR3 DNA is TGTGCCAGCAGCCCCACTGTAGGCTACACCTTC.

This clone has a single count. The J gene is TRBJ2-2, the V gene TRBV27, with 7 positions matching TRBD1. The J segment lost 4 bases and the V segment lost 7 bases, leaving 6 bases of the junction unmatched. Germline values: CDR1 MNHEY, CDR2 SMNVEV (reference sequence). CDR3 length equals 14 residues. The CDR3 DNA sequence: TGTGCCAGCAAAGGGACAGCCTCCACCGGGGAGCTGTTTTTT. This codes for CASKGTASTGELFF.

This sequence joins TRBV19 and TRBJ1-5; D uncertain. CDR3 length: 13 residues. Trimming stripped 6 bases from V and 6 bases from J, with 12 bases between. Germline V gene data show CDR1 as LNHDA and CDR2 as SQIVND (reference sequence). CDR3 DNA: TGTGCCAGTAGCCCTAGTACGGTTCAGCCCCAGCATTTT. Amino acids: CASSPSTVQPQHF.

In this sample, this clone turned up once. The chain employs TRBV15 and TRBJ2-7; D remains ambiguous. The germline V gene encodes CDR1 LNHNV and CDR2 YYDKDF (reference sequence). V was clipped by 1 base and J by 5 bases, with 9 bases between them. This CDR3 region has 13 residues. For the CDR3, the DNA is TGTGCCACCAGCAGAGCCCCACGGGACGAGCAGTACTTC. Translation: CATSRAPRDEQYF.

On this clone itself: Additional DNA sequences in this sample encode the identical CDR3. The genes are TRBV7-9 and TRBJ1-2; 8 nucleotides match TRBD1. The V gene end was trimmed by 1 base and the J gene end by 7 bases; junction bases not matched to a gene: 5. The CDR3 extends over 14 amino acids. Germline CDR1 SEHNR, CDR2 FQNEAQ (reference sequence). The CDR3 protein is CASSLVQGARGYTF. As DNA, the CDR3 is TGTGCCAGCAGCTTAGTCCAGGGGGCGCGTGGCTACACCTTC.

CDR3 amino acids: CASSPRTGVEAEAFF. The DNA for the CDR3 is TGTGCCAGCAGCCCCCGGACAGGGGTGGAGGCTGAAGCTTTCTTT. V is TRBV9 and J is TRBJ1-1; 9 bases line up with TRBD1. This CDR3 spans 15 amino acids. Germline-derived CDR1 and CDR2 are SGDLS and YYNGEE. V gave up 4 bases and J gave up 6 bases; unmatched junction bases: 10.